The subject of this entry is one TCR beta chain. Its antigen is unidentified. Germline V CDR1 and CDR2: DFQATT, SNEGSKA (reference sequence). V lost 5 bases to trimming and J lost 3 bases; unmatched junction nucleotides: 10. The CDR3 runs to 15 residues. This specimen comes from a study of vaccination and CD4 T cells after COVID-19. Overall study findings and caveats: The median SARS-CoV-2-reactive clonotype number increased from roughly 21 to 40, without statistical significance.

Cultured CD4+ T cells had their DNA profiled by the Oncomine TCR Beta short-read assay. TCRdb reanalysed the PCR reads using MiXCR and keeps one entry per CDR3 protein. The sample includes fewer than 20,000 distinct CDR3 sequences, 53% of them seen just once. As for treatment: roughly 11-day PBMC culture with coronavirus spike peptide pools or control peptides (ViraFEST assay). ViraFEST used peptide pools to expand antigen-specific T cells and subsequently sequenced their TCRs. The material was CD4+ T cells from blood, cultured in vitro, obtained before SARS-CoV-2 vaccination. This chain connects TRBV20-1 to TRBJ1-5; 7 bases map to TRBD1. The origin of this receptor is a human donor who had recovered from COVID-19. The CDR3 DNA sequence: TGCAGTGCTCCGTCCCGGGACAGTTACAATCAGCCCCAGCATTTT. This gives the protein CSAPSRDSYNQPQHF.